This record looks at one T cell receptor beta chain sequence and its context. The data originate from a study of CD8 T cells in Susac syndrome. As for the study in general: Susac syndrome patients were untreated, on corticosteroids with some adding intravenous immunoglobulin, or on intravenous immunoglobulin only.

Trimming left V 1 base short and J 4 bases short, with 12 bases between. The CDR3 has 15 residues. Looked up from germline, CDR1 is LGHDT and CDR2 is YNNKEL (reference sequence). High-throughput TCR beta sequencing covered peripheral CD8+ and CD4+ T cells. Negative isolation yielded the CD8+ and CD4+ T cells, while FACS enriched the TEMRA cells. An input of roughly 0.45 to 1 ug of RNA was subjected to reverse transcription using random hexamers. The TCR beta CDR3 was amplified by immunoSEQ multiplex PCR across 54 Vbeta, 13 Jbeta. TCRdb independently ran MiXCR on the immunoSEQ multiplex PCR reads; one entry per CDR3 protein. In the table there are about 140,000 distinct CDR3 sequences, over 90% of which are singletons.

The source of this sequence is a human donor with Susac syndrome. This chain joins TRBV3-1 and TRBJ2-3, with a possible D match to TRBD2 (5 bases). Sequenced: CD4+ T cells from PBMCs. CDR3 in amino acids: CASSQATSGADTQYF. The DNA for the CDR3 is TGTGCCAGCAGCCAAGCAACCTCCGGGGCAGATACGCAGTATTTT.